The T cell receptor (beta chain) described here comes from a study of blood T cells in healthy people across ages. On the study more broadly: When template switching was applied, about one barcoded beta molecule was captured per two T cells.

A J-beta primer mix and a sample-barcoded 5' primer were used in a second PCR of roughly 6 to 12 cycles. TCRdb redid the calling of the 5' RACE reads with MiXCR, one entry per CDR3 protein. The sample includes around 1.5 million distinct CDR3 sequences, roughly 45% of them seen just once. This clonotype has just a few counts. The CDR3 consists of 14 residues. Germline V lookup: CDR1 LNHNV, CDR2 YYDKDF (reference sequence). V shed 4 bases and J shed 5 bases, with 14 bases lying between them. The clonotype originates from a woman under 30 in good health. The chain uses TRBV15 and TRBJ1-1; no clear D. Input material: blood. CDR3: CATSTFRVGTEAFF. The DNA for the CDR3 is TGTGCCACCAGCACCTTCCGGGTTGGAACTGAAGCTTTCTTT.